This T cell receptor (beta chain) is drawn from a study of CD8 T cells in Susac syndrome (dated by TCRdb to about 2019). Regarding the study in general: Whether CD8+ T cell activation and differentiation in Susac syndrome was antigen driven was tested using repertoire sequencing. The study compared CD8+ T cell repertoire clonality among 12 healthy donors, around 14 Susac syndrome patients and some 16 multiple sclerosis patients.

The germline V gene encodes CDR1 SGHNT and CDR2 YYREEE (reference sequence). The CDR3 runs 13 residues from the cysteine to the phenylalanine. Kept here is only the CDR3 DNA, which spans 39 bases and is read in frame from base 1. V is cut by 5 bases and J by 1 base, and the space between the germline ends is 10 bases. Peripheral blood CD8+ and CD4+ T cells from healthy donors, Susac syndrome patients and multiple sclerosis patients were profiled using high-throughput TCR beta sequencing. Treatment-naive patients with stable or active relapsing-remitting disease fulfilling revised McDonald criteria were used as multiple sclerosis controls. CD8+ TEMRA cells were enriched by FACS, while bulk CD8+ and CD4+ T cells were purified by magnetic negative isolation. Blood was collected in EDTA tubes and processed within 24 hours, with PBMCs isolated through density gradient centrifugation. PBMCs intended for TCR sequencing were frozen in liquid nitrogen and were later thawed in a 37 degrees C water bath. The sorted or isolated CD4+, CD8+ and CD8+ TEMRA cells reached a purity of at least 90%.

RNA was extracted with the RNeasy kit and roughly 0.45 to 1 ug was reverse transcribed using random hexamers. TCR beta CDR3 regions were amplified with the immunoSEQ multiplex PCR assay covering 54 Vbeta and 13 Jbeta segments. To correct PCR amplification bias, a synthetic template baseline was used for both primer optimization and computational correction. The published analysis was carried out like this. Reads were assigned to V, D and J genes according to IMGT and analyzed in immunoSEQ Analyzer, with only productive sequences retained. To calculate clonality, Shannon entropy was normalized by log2 of the number of productive unique sequences and then subtracted from one. For each patient and control, public and private clones were evaluated within the 100 most prevalent clones. A clone was defined as Susac-specific if it was absent from the healthy and MS cohorts, from over 1,000 published viral clones and from other ImmuneACCESS disease sequences. In TCRdb, the public reads were trimmed at Q25 with fastp and aligned with MiXCR, with productive beta chains retained. Records with the same CDR3 protein are collapsed into one entry carrying the most frequent genes and DNA. For this entry, the V and J calls and clone size follow TCRdb and not the study's own pipeline. Within this sample are under 200,000 distinct CDR3 sequences, with 85% to 95% of them counted one time only. The top ten hold 0.15% to 0.2% of the sample.

Notes on this clonotype: There is no known antigen for this receptor. Per-base quality was not reported, and no clone a single base away is much larger than it.

Beyond this particular receptor, the publication reports: The number of individuals in the TCR sequencing and HLA analysis was recognized as being relatively small.

The clonotype comes from a human donor with multiple sclerosis. Material for sequencing was CD8+ T cells from PBMCs. The chain is assembled from TRBV5-4 and TRBJ2-7, with the identity of the D gene unclear. The DNA reads as follows: TGTGCCAGCAGTCCGCTGGGGTCCTACGAGCAGTACTTC. Protein translation: CASSPLGSYEQYF.